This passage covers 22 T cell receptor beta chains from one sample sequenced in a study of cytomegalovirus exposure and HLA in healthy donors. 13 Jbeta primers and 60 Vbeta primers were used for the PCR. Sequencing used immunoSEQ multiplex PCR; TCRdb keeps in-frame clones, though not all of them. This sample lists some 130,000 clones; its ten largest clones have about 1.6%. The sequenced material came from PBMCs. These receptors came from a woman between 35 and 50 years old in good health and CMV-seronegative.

The CDR3 is CAISTGDSSNQPQHF. In DNA form, the CDR3 reads TGTGCCATCAGCACAGGGGACAGTAGCAATCAGCCCCAGCATTTT. The V call is TRBV10-3, the J call TRBJ1-5; 7 positions agree with TRBD1. Trimming at V came to 6 bases and at J to 0 bases, leaving 5 bases not matched to a gene. The CDR3 is made up of 15 amino acids. Germline-derived CDR1 and CDR2 are ENHRY and SYGVKD.

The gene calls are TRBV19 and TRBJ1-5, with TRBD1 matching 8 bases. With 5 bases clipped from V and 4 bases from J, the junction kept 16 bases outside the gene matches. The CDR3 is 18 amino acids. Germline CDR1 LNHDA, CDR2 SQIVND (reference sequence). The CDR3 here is CASSFRSRTGMANQPQHF. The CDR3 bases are TGTGCCAGTAGTTTCCGATCCCGGACAGGGATGGCGAATCAGCCCCAGCATTTT.

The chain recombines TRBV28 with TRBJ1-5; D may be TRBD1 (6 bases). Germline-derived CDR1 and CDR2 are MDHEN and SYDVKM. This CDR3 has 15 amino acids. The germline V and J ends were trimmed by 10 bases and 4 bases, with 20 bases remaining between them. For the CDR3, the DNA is TGTGCCATTTCGAACCCCACAGGGTGGAATCAGCCCCAGCATTTT. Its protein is CAISNPTGWNQPQHF.

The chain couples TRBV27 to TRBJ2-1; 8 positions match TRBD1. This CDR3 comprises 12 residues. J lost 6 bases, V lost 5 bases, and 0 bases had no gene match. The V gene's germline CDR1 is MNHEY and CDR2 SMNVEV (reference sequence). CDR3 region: CASSDRGNEQFF. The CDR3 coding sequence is TGTGCCAGCAGTGACAGGGGCAATGAGCAGTTCTTC.

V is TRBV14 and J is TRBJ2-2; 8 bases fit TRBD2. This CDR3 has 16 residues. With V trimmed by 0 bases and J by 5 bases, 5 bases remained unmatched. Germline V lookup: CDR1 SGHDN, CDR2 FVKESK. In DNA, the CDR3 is TGTGCCAGCAGCCAAGACGGGGGGGTCCGAACCGGGGAGCTGTTTTTT. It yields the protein CASSQDGGVRTGELFF. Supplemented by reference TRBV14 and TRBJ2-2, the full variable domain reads EAGVTQFPSHSVIEKGQTVTLRCDPISGHDNLYWYRRVMGKEIKFLLHFVKESKQDESGMPNNRFLAERTGGTYSTLKVQPAELEDSGVYFCASSQDGGVRTGELFFGEGSRLTVL.

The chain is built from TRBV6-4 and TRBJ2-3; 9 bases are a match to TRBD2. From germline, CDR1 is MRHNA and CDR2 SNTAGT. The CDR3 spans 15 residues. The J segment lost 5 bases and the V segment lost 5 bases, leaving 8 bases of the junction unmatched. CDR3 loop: CASSPFSGGEDTQYF. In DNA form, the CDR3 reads TGTGCCAGCAGTCCGTTTAGCGGGGGAGAAGATACGCAGTATTTT.

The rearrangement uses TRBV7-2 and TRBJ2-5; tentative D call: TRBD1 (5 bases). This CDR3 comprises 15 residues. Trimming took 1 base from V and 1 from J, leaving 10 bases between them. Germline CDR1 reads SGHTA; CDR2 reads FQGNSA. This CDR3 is CASSLGRQIQETQYF. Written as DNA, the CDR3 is TGTGCCAGCAGCTTAGGGCGACAGATCCAAGAGACCCAGTACTTC.

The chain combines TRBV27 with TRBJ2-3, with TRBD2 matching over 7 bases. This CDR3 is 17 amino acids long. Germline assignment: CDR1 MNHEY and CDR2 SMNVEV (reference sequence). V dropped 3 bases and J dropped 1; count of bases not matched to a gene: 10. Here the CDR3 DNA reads TGTGCCAGCAGTTTCGTTAAGGCGGGGGTTGGCACAGATACGCAGTATTTT. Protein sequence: CASSFVKAGVGTDTQYF.

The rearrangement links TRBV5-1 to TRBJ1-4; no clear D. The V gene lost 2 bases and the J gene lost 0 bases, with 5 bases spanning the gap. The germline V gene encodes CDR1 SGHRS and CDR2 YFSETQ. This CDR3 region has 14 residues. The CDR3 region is CASSFRATNEKLFF. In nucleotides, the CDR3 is TGCGCCAGCAGCTTCCGTGCAACTAATGAAAAACTGTTTTTT.

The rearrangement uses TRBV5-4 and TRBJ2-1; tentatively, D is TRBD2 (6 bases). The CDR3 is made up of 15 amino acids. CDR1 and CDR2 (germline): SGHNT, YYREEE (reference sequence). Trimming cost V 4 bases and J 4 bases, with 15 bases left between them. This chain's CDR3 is CASSLGGKEYNEQFF. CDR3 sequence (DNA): TGTGCCAGCAGCCTTGGAGGGAAAGAATACAATGAGCAGTTCTTC.

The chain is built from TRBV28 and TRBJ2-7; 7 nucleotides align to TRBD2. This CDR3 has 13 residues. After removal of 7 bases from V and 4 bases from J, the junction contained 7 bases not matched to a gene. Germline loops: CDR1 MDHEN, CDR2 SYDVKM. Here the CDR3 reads CASTVGGGYEQYF. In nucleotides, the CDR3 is TGTGCCAGCACCGTTGGGGGGGGGTACGAGCAGTACTTC.

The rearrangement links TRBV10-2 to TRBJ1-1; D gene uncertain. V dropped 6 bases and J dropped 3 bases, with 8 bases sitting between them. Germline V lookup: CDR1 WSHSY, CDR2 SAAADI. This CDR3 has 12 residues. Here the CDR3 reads CASRTGYTEAFF. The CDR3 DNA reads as TGCGCCAGCAGGACGGGGTACACTGAAGCTTTCTTT.

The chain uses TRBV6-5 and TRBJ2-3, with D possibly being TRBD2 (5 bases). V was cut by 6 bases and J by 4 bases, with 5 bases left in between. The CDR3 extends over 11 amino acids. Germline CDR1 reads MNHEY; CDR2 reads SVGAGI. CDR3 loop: CASRRADTQYF. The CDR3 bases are TGTGCCAGCAGGAGGGCAGATACGCAGTATTTT.

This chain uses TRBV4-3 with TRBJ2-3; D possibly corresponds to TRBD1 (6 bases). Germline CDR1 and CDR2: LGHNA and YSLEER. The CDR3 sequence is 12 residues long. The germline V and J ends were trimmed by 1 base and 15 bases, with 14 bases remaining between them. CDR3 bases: TGCGCCAGCAGCCAAGGAAGGGGGAGAAACTATTTT. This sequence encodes CASSQGRGRNYF.

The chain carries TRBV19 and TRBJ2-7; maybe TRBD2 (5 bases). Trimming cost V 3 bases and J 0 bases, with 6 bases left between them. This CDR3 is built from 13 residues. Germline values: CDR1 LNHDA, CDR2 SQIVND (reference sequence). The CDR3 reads CASSIDYSYEQYF. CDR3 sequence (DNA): TGTGCCAGTAGTATCGACTACTCCTACGAGCAGTACTTC.

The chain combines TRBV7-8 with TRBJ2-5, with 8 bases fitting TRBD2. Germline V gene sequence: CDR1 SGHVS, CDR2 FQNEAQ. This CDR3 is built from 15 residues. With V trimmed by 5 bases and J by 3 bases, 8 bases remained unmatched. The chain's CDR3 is CASSPVELAEETQYF. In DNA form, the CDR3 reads TGTGCCAGCAGCCCCGTTGAACTAGCGGAAGAGACCCAGTACTTC.

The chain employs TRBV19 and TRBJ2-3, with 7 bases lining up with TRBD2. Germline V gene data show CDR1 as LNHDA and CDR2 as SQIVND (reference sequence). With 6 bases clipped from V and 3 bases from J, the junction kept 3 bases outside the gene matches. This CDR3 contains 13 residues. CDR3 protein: CASSRRETDTQYF. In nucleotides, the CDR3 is TGTGCCAGTAGCCGGCGGGAGACAGATACGCAGTATTTT.

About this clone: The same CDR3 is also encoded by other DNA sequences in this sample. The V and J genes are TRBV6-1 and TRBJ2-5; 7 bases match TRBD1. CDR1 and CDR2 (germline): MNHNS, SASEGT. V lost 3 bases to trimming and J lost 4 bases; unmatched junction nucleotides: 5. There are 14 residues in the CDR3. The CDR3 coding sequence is TGTGCCAGCAGTGAGAACAGGGGTCGAGAGACCCAGTACTTC. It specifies CASSENRGRETQYF.

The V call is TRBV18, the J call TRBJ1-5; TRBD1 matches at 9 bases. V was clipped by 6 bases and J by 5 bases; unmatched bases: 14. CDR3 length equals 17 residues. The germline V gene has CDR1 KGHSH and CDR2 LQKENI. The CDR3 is CASSPGQGKEWYQPQHF. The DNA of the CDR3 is TGTGCCAGCTCCCCGGGACAGGGAAAAGAATGGTATCAGCCCCAGCATTTT.

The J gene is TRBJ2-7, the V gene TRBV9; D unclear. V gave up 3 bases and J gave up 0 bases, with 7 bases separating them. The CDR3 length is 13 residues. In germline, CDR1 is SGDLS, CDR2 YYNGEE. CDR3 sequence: CASSESSSYEQYF. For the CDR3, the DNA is TGTGCCAGCAGCGAGTCCAGCTCCTACGAGCAGTACTTC.

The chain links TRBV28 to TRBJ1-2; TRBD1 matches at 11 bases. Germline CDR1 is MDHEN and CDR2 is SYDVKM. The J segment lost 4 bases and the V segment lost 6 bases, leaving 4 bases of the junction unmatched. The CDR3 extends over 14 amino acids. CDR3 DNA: TGTGCCAGCAGGCCCGGGACAGGGGGCTATGGCTACACCTTC. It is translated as CASRPGTGGYGYTF.

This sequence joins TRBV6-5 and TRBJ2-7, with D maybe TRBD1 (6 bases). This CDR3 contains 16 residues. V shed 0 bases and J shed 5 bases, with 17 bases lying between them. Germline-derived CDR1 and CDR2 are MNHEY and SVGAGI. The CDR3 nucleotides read TGTGCCAGCAGTTACTCGATTTACAGGGCCCGTGACGAGCAGTACTTC. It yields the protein CASSYSIYRARDEQYF.